The next 16 T cell receptor beta chains were all read from a single sample in a study of T cells in Graves' hyperthyroidism and ophthalmopathy. RNA transcripts served as the template for amplifying TCR beta CDR3 regions. With the HTBI primer set, the TCR CDR3 went through a first round of RT-PCR. Via MiXCR, TCRdb re-called the multiplex PCR reads, giving one row per CDR3 protein. This sample has around 600,000 distinct CDR3 sequences; over 40% occur once, and the top ten carry less than 9.5%. Source material: peripheral blood or thyroid tissue (not recorded which). These receptors all stem from an adult man with Graves' disease, either hyperthyroidism or ophthalmopathy (not recorded which).

The V and J genes are TRBV7-2 and TRBJ1-6; D not resolved. There are 14 residues in the CDR3. Trimming removed 6 bases at V and 4 bases at J, with 10 bases between. CDR1 is SGHTA, CDR2 FQGNSA, per germline. The DNA of the CDR3 is TGTGCCAGCAGTTTCCCTCTGTATAATTCACCCCTCCACTTT. Its protein is CASSFPLYNSPLHF.

This clonotype occurred a few times. The chain couples TRBV12-3 or TRBV12-4 to TRBJ2-7; tentative D call: TRBD1 (5 bases). Trimming removed 5 bases from V and 2 bases from J, with 10 bases in between. The CDR3 spans 13 residues. In nucleotides, the CDR3 is TGTGCCAGCAGTCAGCAGGGTGCCTACGAGCAGTACTTC. Translation gives CASSQQGAYEQYF.

The rearrangement joins TRBV5-1 to TRBJ1-3; D gene unclear. The CDR3 has 15 residues. The V and J ends lost 2 bases and 0 bases respectively, with 9 bases between them. Germline assignment: CDR1 SGHRS and CDR2 YFSETQ. CDR3 sequence: CASSFEPISGNTIYF. CDR3 DNA: TGCGCCAGCAGCTTTGAACCGATCTCTGGAAACACCATATATTTT.

This clonotype was counted at least ten times. The rearrangement links TRBV10-3 to TRBJ1-2; D ambiguous. Trimming cost V 10 bases and J 8 bases, with 8 bases left between them. The CDR3 spans 9 residues. Germline values: CDR1 ENHRY, CDR2 SYGVKD. CDR3 sequence (DNA): TGTGCCAAACATTTCGGCTACACCTTC. It encodes CAKHFGYTF.

This clonotype was counted ten times or more. The genes are TRBV9 and TRBJ1-6; D is undetermined. The CDR3 has 15 residues. Trimming pared 6 bases from V and 8 bases from J, leaving 18 bases between. Germline loops: CDR1 SGDLS, CDR2 YYNGEE. CDR3 region: CASTDGRQGDSPLHF. CDR3 nucleotides: TGTGCCAGCACCGATGGGAGACAAGGAGATTCACCCCTCCACTTT.

This clonotype was observed a few times. The chain carries TRBV7-9 and TRBJ1-2; D is possibly TRBD1 (6 bases). Between the trimmed V and J ends, which lost 5 bases and 0 bases, there was a span of 13 bases. CDR1 is SEHNR and CDR2 is FQNEAQ in the germline V gene (reference sequence). The CDR3 has 15 amino acids. The CDR3 loop is CASSQGNSPNYGYTF. CDR3 sequence (DNA): TGTGCCAGCAGCCAGGGGAATAGCCCTAACTATGGCTACACCTTC.

The V and J genes are TRBV9 and TRBJ2-5; possibly TRBD1 for D (6 bases). The CDR3 runs 13 residues. The V gene lost 2 bases and the J gene lost 3 bases, with 8 bases spanning the gap. Germline CDR1 reads SGDLS; CDR2 reads YYNGEE. The CDR3: CASSVRDKETQYF. CDR3 DNA sequence: TGTGCCAGCAGCGTCCGGGACAAAGAGACCCAGTACTTC. Filled out from reference TRBV9 and TRBJ2-5, the complete variable domain reads DSGVTQTPKHLITATGQRVTLRCSPRSGDLSVYWYQQSLDQGLQFLIQYYNGEERAKGNILERFSAQQFPDLHSELNLSSLELGDSALYFCASSVRDKETQYFGPGTRLLVL.

The V gene is TRBV6-5, the J gene TRBJ2-7; 11 positions agree with TRBD1. Losses at the gene ends were 8 bases for V and 1 base for J; bases not matched to a gene: 4. The CDR3 has 14 amino acids. In germline, CDR1 is MNHEY, CDR2 SVGAGI. For the CDR3, the DNA is TGTGCCAGCCATGGACAGGGGGCGTCCTACGAGCAGTACTTC. Its protein is CASHGQGASYEQYF.

This clonotype appeared many times. The chain employs TRBV7-9 and TRBJ1-3; 7 bases agree with TRBD1. Unmatched junction bases numbered 9, after V lost 6 bases and J lost 1 base. There are 16 residues in the CDR3. From germline, CDR1 is SEHNR and CDR2 FQNEAQ (reference sequence). In DNA, the CDR3 is TGTGCCAGCAGGACCACAGGGGAGGCTTCTGGAAACACCATATATTTT. This translates into CASRTTGEASGNTIYF.

On this clonotype: The conserved phenylalanine or tryptophan is not found at the CDR3 terminus, so this likely reflects a read error. Because the CDR3's place on the DNA is in doubt, the DNA is left out and the CDR3 is given as listed by TCRdb. The V gene is TRBV10-3, the J gene TRBJ1-1; TRBD1, as called in the table, went unchecked against the DNA. The germline gives CDR1 ENHRY, CDR2 SYGVKD. The CDR3 spans 9 amino acids, including both terminal residues. This CDR3 is CAIRQGQGT.

The chain carries TRBV5-1 and TRBJ2-7, with TRBD1 matching over 8 bases. The CDR3 is 15 amino acids. Germline V gives CDR1 SGHRS, CDR2 YFSETQ. Trimming cost V 0 bases and J 1 base; bases outside gene matches: 3. The CDR3 loop is CASSLGRTGSYEQYF. The CDR3, as DNA: TGCGCCAGCAGCTTGGGTAGGACAGGGTCCTACGAGCAGTACTTC.

In this sample, this clonotype turned up many times. The V and J genes are TRBV7-2 and TRBJ1-2; D is ambiguous. The V end lost 5 bases, the J end lost 0 bases, and 7 bases lay between the germline ends. Germline assignment: CDR1 SGHTA and CDR2 FQGNSA. There are 13 residues in the CDR3. For the CDR3, the DNA is TGTGCCAGCAGCCCCCTGACTAACTATGGCTACACCTTC. It translates to CASSPLTNYGYTF.

This clonotype was detected only once. V usage is TRBV25-1 and J usage is TRBJ1-2; D perhaps matches TRBD1 (5 bases). Germline V lookup: CDR1 MGHDK, CDR2 SYGVNS. This CDR3 has 16 residues. Between the trimmed V and J ends, which lost 8 bases and 4 bases, there was a span of 23 bases. The CDR3 DNA reads TGTGCCAGCGTAGGTTTGGTTGGGCAGGGAGTCTATGGCTACACCTTC. Translating it yields CASVGLVGQGVYGYTF.

The gene calls are TRBV2 and TRBJ2-1; TRBD2 matches at 11 bases. This CDR3 is built from 18 residues. Looked up from germline, CDR1 is SNHLY and CDR2 is FYNNEI. V shed 8 bases, J shed 0 bases, and the junction held 12 bases outside the gene matches. In nucleotides, the CDR3 is TGTGCCAGCTCCCTTGGACTAGCGGGTGCTGGCTCCTACAATGAGCAGTTCTTC. It is translated as CASSLGLAGAGSYNEQFF.

This CDR3 is CASSARDLLTETQYF. The CDR3 DNA sequence: TGTGCCAGCAGCGCCCGGGACCTTCTAACAGAGACCCAGTACTTC. The J gene is TRBJ2-5, the V gene TRBV7-9; the D call may be TRBD1 or TRBD2 (5 bases each). Per germline, CDR1 SEHNR and CDR2 FQNEAQ (reference sequence). Trimming removed 5 bases from V and 4 bases from J, with 17 bases in between. The CDR3 covers 15 residues.

This clonotype came up a few times. This chain links TRBV19 with TRBJ1-2; the D is unclear. This CDR3 is built from 13 residues. Germline CDR1 and CDR2: LNHDA and SQIVND (reference sequence). Trimming cost V 6 bases and J 4 bases, with 12 bases left between them. The CDR3 loop is CASRLQSGYGYTF. The DNA for the CDR3 is TGTGCCAGTAGGCTCCAGTCCGGCTATGGCTACACCTTC.